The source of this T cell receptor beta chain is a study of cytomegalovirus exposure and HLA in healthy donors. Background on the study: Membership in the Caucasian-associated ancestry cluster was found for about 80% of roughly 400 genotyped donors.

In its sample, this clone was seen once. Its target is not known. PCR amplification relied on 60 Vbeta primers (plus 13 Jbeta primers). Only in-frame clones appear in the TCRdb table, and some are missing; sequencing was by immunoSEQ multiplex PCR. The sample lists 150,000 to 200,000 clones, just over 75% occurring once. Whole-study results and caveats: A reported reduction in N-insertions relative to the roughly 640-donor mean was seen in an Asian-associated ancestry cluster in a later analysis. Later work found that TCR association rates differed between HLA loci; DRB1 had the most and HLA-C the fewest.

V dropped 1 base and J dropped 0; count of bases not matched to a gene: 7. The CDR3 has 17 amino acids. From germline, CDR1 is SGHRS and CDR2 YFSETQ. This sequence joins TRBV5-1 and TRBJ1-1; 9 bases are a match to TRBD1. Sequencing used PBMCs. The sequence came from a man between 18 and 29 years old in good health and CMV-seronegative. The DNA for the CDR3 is TGCGCCAGCAGCTTGACGGACAGGGGCGGGGTGAACACTGAAGCTTTCTTT. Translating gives CASSLTDRGGVNTEAFF.